The rows below give T cell receptor beta chains drawn from one sample of a study of T cell responses to AZD1222 COVID-19 vaccine. The table came from immunoSEQ multiplex PCR; TCRdb's copy has only in-frame clones and leaves some out. The sample includes around 140,000 clones, about 94% of them seen just once. The sequencing used peripheral blood, collected on day 0 of AZD1222 vaccination. These receptors all stem from an adult in good health. CDR3s include the opening cysteine and the closing phenylalanine or tryptophan. D genes are given only for firm matches. A row's size may be missing; if present it is once, few, many or a size class.

TRBJ2-5 . . TRBV28 CASTESGTQETQYF TGTGCCAGCACCGAGTCCGGGACGCAAGAGACCCAGTACTTC
TRBJ1-5 . . TRBV15 CATSRGGSSQPQHF TGTGCCACCAGCAGAGGGGGCAGTAGTCAGCCCCAGCATTTT
TRBJ1-2 . TRBD1 TRBV29-1 CSVELLGQGSGYTF TGCAGCGTTGAACTCCTCGGACAGGGGAGCGGCTACACCTTC
TRBJ2-5 . . TRBV9 CASSAGTERGIYETQYF TGTGCCAGCAGCGCGGGAACGGAGAGGGGGATATACGAGACCCAGTACTTC
TRBJ1-2 . TRBD1 TRBV5-5 CASSLSGGETSGYTF TGTGCCAGCAGCCTATCAGGGGGCGAGACTTCGGGCTACACCTTC
TRBJ1-1 . . TRBV9 CASSVGPPLFAEAFF TGTGCCAGCAGCGTAGGCCCCCCCCTTTTTGCTGAAGCTTTCTTT
TRBJ1-1 . . TRBV27 CASSSGNTEAFF TGTGCCAGCAGTTCAGGGAACACTGAAGCTTTCTTT
TRBJ1-6 . . TRBV7-9 CASSHLQNNSPLHF TGTGCCAGCAGCCACCTACAGAATAATTCACCCCTCCACTTT
TRBJ2-1 once . TRBV6-5 CATPGPSYNEQFF TGTGCCACTCCGGGACCCTCCTACAATGAGCAGTTCTTC
TRBJ1-1 . TRBD1 TRBV2 CASSEARGNRGTEAFF TGTGCCAGCAGTGAAGCAAGGGGGAACAGGGGGACTGAAGCTTTCTTT
TRBJ2-5 few . TRBV28 CASRGGKGETQYF TGTGCCAGCAGGGGGGGCAAAGGGGAGACCCAGTACTTC
TRBJ2-1 once . TRBV9 CASSVVTGYYNEQFF TGTGCCAGCAGCGTAGTCACAGGTTACTACAATGAGCAGTTCTTC
TRBJ2-7 . . TRBV9 CASSPNPAIGEQYF TGTGCCAGCAGCCCAAACCCCGCAATAGGGGAGCAGTACTTC
TRBJ2-5 . . TRBV27 CASSLRTAGPDSETQYF TGTGCCAGCAGTCTACGGACAGCAGGACCTGACTCGGAGACCCAGTACTTC
TRBJ2-4 . TRBD2 TRBV6-5 CASSYGSGRAKNIQYF TGTGCCAGCAGTTACGGGAGCGGGAGGGCCAAAAACATTCAGTACTTC